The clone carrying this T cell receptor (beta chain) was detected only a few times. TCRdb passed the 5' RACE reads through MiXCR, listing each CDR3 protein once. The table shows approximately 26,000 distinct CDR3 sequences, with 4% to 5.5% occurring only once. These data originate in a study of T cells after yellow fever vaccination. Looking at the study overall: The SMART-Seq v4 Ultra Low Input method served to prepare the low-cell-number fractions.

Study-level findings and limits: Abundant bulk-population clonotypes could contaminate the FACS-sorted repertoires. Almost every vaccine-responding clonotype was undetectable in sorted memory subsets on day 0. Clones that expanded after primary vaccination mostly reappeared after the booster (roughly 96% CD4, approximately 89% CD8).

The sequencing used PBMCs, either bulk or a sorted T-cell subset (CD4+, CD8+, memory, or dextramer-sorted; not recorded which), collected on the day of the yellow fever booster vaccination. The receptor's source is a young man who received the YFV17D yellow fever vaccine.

The CDR3 region is CASSRGQGGTEAFF. In DNA form, the CDR3 reads TGTGCCAGCAGCCGTGGACAGGGAGGGACTGAAGCTTTCTTT. The chain links TRBV6-2 or TRBV6-3 to TRBJ1-1, with TRBD1 identical over 8 bases. The CDR3 has 14 amino acids. The germline V gene encodes CDR1 MNHEY and CDR2 SVGEGT. V shed 6 bases, J shed 5 bases, and the junction held 8 bases outside the gene matches.